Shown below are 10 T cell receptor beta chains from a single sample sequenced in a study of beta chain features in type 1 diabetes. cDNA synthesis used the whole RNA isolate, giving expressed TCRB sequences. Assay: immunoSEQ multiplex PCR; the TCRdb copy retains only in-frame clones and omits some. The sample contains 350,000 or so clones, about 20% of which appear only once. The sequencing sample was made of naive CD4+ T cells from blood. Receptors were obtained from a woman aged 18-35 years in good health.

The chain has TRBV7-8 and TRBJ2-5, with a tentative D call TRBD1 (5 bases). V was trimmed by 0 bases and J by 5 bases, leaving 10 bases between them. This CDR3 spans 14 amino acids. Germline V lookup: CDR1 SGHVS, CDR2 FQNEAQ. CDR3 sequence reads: CASSLAWAGETQYF. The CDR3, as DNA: TGTGCCAGCAGCTTAGCGTGGGCAGGGGAGACCCAGTACTTC.

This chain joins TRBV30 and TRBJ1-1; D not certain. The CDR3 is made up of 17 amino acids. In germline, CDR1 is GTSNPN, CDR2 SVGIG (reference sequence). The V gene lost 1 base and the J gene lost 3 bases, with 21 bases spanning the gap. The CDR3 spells CAWSARRFWGTDTEAFF. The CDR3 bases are TGTGCCTGGAGTGCCCGGAGGTTTTGGGGAACGGACACTGAAGCTTTCTTT.

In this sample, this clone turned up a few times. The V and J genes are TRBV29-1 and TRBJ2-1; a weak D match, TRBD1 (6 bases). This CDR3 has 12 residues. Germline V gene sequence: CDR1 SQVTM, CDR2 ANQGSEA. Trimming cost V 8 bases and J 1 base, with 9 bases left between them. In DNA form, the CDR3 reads TGCAGCTTTAGGGGGTCCTACAATGAGCAGTTCTTC. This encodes CSFRGSYNEQFF.

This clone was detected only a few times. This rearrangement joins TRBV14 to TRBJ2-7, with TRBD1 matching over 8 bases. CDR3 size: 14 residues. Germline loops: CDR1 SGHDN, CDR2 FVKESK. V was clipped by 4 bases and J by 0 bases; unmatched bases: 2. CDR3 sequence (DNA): TGTGCCAGCAGCCGACAGGGGATCTCCTACGAGCAGTACTTC. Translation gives CASSRQGISYEQYF.

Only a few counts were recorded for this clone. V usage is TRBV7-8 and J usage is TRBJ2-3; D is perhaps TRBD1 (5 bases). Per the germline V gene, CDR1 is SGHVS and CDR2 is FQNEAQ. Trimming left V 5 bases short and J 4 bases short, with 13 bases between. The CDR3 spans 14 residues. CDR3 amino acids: CASSPGKLADTQYF. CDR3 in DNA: TGTGCCAGCAGCCCAGGGAAATTGGCAGATACGCAGTATTTT. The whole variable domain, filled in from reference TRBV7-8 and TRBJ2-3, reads GAGVSQSPRYKVAKRGQDVALRCDPISGHVSLFWYQQALGQGPEFLTYFQNEAQLDKSGLPSDRFFAERPEGSVSTLKIQRTQQEDSAVYLCASSPGKLADTQYFGPGTRLTVL.

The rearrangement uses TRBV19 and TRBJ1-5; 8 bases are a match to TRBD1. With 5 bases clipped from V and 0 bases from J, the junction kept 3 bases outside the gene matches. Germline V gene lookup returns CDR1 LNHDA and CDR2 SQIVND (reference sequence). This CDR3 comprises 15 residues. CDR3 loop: CASSADRGSNQPQHF. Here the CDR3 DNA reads TGTGCCAGTAGTGCAGACAGGGGTAGCAATCAGCCCCAGCATTTT.

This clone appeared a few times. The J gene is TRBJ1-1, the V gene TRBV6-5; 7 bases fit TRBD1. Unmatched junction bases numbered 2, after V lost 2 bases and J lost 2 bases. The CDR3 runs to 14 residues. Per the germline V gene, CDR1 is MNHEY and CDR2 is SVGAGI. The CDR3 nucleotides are TGTGCCAGCAGTTACAGGGGGCGAAACACTGAAGCTTTCTTT. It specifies CASSYRGRNTEAFF.

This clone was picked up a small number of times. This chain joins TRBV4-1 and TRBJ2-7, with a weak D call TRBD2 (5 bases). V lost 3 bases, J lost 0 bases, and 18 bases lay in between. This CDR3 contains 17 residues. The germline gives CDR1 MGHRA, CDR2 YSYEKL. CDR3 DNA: TGCGCCAGCAGCCAGGAACCTGTCGCGGGCGCCTCCTACGAGCAGTACTTC. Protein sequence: CASSQEPVAGASYEQYF.

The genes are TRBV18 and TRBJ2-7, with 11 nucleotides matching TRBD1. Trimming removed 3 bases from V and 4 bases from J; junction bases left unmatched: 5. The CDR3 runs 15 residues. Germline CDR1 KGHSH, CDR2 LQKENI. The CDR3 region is CASSPPGQGGYEQYF. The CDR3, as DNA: TGTGCCAGCTCACCTCCGGGACAGGGGGGGTACGAGCAGTACTTC.

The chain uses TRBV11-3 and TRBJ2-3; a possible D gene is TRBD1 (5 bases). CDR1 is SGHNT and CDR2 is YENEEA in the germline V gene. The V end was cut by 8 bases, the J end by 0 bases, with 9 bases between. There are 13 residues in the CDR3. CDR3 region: CASGRGSTDTQYF. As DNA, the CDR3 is TGTGCCAGCGGAAGGGGTAGCACAGATACGCAGTATTTT.